This T cell receptor (beta chain) is drawn from a study of T cells after yellow fever vaccination. As for the study in general: SMART-Seq v4 Ultra Low Input prepared the low-cell-number fractions. General study points: Across the CD4 and CD8 compartments, a small share of clonotypes was present in both. At approximately 95% for CD4 and over 80% for CD8, most primary-vaccination clones showed up again after the booster.

The V and J ends lost 4 bases and 6 bases respectively, with 16 bases between them. The CDR3 has 14 amino acids. Per germline, CDR1 SGHKS and CDR2 YYEKEE (reference sequence). Concerning this clonotype: Its antigen is still unknown.

TCR cDNA, made by 5'RACE template switching, carried an added universal primer site and UMIs. Each CDR3 protein gets one entry after TCRdb re-called the 5' RACE reads with MiXCR. The table includes some 390,000 distinct CDR3 sequences, around 20% detected once. This sequence joins TRBV5-5 and TRBJ1-2; TRBD1 might be the D (6 bases). The receptor comes from a man in his late teens or twenties who received the YFV17D yellow fever vaccine. Sequenced material: PBMCs, taken before the yellow fever booster vaccination. In nucleotides, the CDR3 is TGTGCCAGCAGCCCCGCCGACAGGTCGGATGGCTACACCTTC. Translated, it gives CASSPADRSDGYTF.